This T cell receptor (beta chain) was documented in a study of cytomegalovirus exposure and HLA in healthy donors (dated by TCRdb to about 2017). Study-level background: According to a later analysis, the 100 to 150 validation repertoires were produced on the same platform as the roughly 700 repertoires of the first cohort. The study aimed to test whether cataloging public T cell receptors could reveal signatures of past pathogen exposure. Besides the first cohort of 666 subjects, a separate validation cohort made up of over a hundred different subjects was used. To predict cytomegalovirus infection status, the study combined high-throughput TCR immunosequencing, statistical association of individual TCRs with disease status, and machine learning.

For this chain, trimming is 6 bases at the V end and 4 bases at the J end, and the number of junction bases without a gene match is 4. The germline V gene specifies SNHLY as CDR1 and FYNNEI as CDR2. Reading from cysteine to phenylalanine, the CDR3 counts 14 amino acids. The DNA shown is the 42-base CDR3, in frame from base 1. Overall study outcomes, separate from this receptor: While some public TCRs were present in many individuals, most TCR sequences turned up only very rarely across donors. All 120 or so repertoires were used to score co-occurrence in the validation cohort in a later analysis, because that analysis had no HLA typing for the cohort. The study listed 164 TCR beta chains as associated with cytomegalovirus. In vitro tests confirmed that a few of the cytomegalovirus-associated TCR beta chains recognize cytomegalovirus antigens. The classifier was reported to diagnose cytomegalovirus status with high specificity and sensitivity in both the original cohort and the validation cohort. Of the cluster scores, 90% to 95% were above 0 in a later analysis, which found that TCRs clustered in the first cohort also tended to co-occur in the 90 to 150 validation repertoires. The authors suggested that the approach could potentially be generalized to other disease states and immunological phenotypes.

The library was made by the immunoSEQ multiplex PCR assay. For the original study's pipeline: To diagnose cytomegalovirus status from the catalog of TCR beta chain sequences, a statistical classification framework was built. The table comes from immuneACCESS by way of TCRdb, which keeps in-frame sequences with V and J called. Part of the clones is missing from these tables; in studies checked, under half for an unresolved V gene and the rest for unknown reasons. That table supplies the V and J calls and clone size; D and trimming were determined from the DNA. This sample is represented by 68,000 or so clones; about 89% of them were singletons. About 3% of the sample goes to the ten largest clones. The donors belonged to the validation cohort of 90 to 150 subjects, which was separate from the roughly 700-subject first cohort. Remarks on this clone: Its antigen is still unknown. No base qualities exist here, and no much larger clone lies one base off it.

What was sequenced was PBMCs. The sequence links TRBV2 to TRBJ2-1; TRBD2 aligns with 9 central bases. The TCR comes from a man between 18 and 35 years old in good health and CMV-seronegative. The bases are TGTGCCAGCAGGGGCGGGAGGGTGTACAATGAGCAGTTCTTC. Its coded protein is CASRGGRVYNEQFF.